This TCR beta chain is drawn from a study of CD8+CD57+ T cells in acquired aplastic anemia (dated by TCRdb to between 2017 and 2018). For context, the study as a whole: A mean of roughly 2.9 ug of DNA, ranging from roughly 0.19 to 27.4 ug, was extracted from sorted CD4+ and CD8+ cells. CD8+CD57+ expansion was defined as a frequency above the mean frequency observed in healthy subjects. What the authors observed across the whole study: Roughly 30 CD8+ CDR3 sequences were shared between patients and controls but appeared highly expressed in patients and within their immunodominant clones. Patients and healthy controls showed no significant difference in CD8+ Simpson's diversity (P=0.060).

Expansion of CD8+CD57+ cells had been shown by flow cytometry in the patients chosen for sequencing. Every patient had a diagnosis of severe acquired aplastic anemia based on International Study of Aplastic Anemia and Agranulocytosis and Camitta criteria. Patients had received no therapy at the time of blood sampling. In this study, sorted CD4+ and CD8+ T cells from the blood of healthy subjects and of severe aplastic anemia patients had their TCR repertoires deep-sequenced. In the USA, patient enrollment took place under clinicaltrials.gov protocols 00001620, 01623167, 00001397, 00071045, 00081523 and 00961064. Ficoll-Paque density gradient centrifugation was used to isolate peripheral blood mononuclear cells. CD4+ and CD8+ T cells were sorted by FACS or magnetic beads before DNA extraction. The CDR3 runs 13 amino acids, cysteine and phenylalanine included. The sequence is cut down to CDR3 DNA, 39 bases in frame from base 1. The germline V gene yields ENHRY for CDR1 and SYGVKD for CDR2. Cut back by 6 bases and 2 bases, the V and J ends lie 10 bases apart.

The sample holds a few counts of this clonotype. Its antigen remains unidentified. Per-base qualities were not stored, and no clone one base away is much larger. Profiling of TCR beta VDJ combinations and CDR3 sequences used genomic DNA as the template. An Illumina HiSeq 2000 was used for TCR repertoire sequencing. Per the authors' processing: Repertoires were assessed using TRBV/TRBJ rearrangement plots, CDR3 size and DJ length profiles, and Simpson's diversity index. Whichever DNA sequence was most abundant in the deep sequencing data was defined as the immunodominant clone. CDR3 amino acid sequences were screened for sharing across subjects and were compared with published repertoires and the VDJdb database. The public sequencing data were trimmed at Q25 with fastp and processed into clonotypes with MiXCR by TCRdb, which kept only in-frame beta chains. CDR3 protein sequences are deduplicated, and each keeps its most common genes and DNA. The V and J calls and clone size are TCRdb's, not the authors'. In this sample the table shows about 150,000 distinct CDR3 sequences, roughly 54% of which occur a single time. Less than 15% of the sample is held by the ten biggest clonotypes.

The V gene is TRBV10-3 and the J gene is TRBJ1-2; TRBD1 could be the D gene, as 5 bases match. This sequence was found in a human donor with aplastic anemia. The specimen was sorted CD4+, CD8+, or CD8+CD57+ T cells (not recorded which) from PBMCs. The base sequence is TGTGCCATCAGAACACAGGAAAACTATGGCTACACCTTC. Its protein reads: CAIRTQENYGYTF.